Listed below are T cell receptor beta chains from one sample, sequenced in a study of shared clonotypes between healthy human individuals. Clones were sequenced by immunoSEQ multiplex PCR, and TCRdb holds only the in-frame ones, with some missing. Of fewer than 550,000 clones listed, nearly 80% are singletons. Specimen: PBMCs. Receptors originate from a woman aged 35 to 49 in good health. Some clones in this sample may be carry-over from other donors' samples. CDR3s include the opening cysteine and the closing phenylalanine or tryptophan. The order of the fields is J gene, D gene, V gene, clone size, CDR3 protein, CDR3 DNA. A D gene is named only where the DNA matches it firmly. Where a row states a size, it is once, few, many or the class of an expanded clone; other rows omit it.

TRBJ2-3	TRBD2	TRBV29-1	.	CSVGSGVPSTDTQYF	TGCAGCGTTGGTAGCGGGGTACCTAGCACAGATACGCAGTATTTT
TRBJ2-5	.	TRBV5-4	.	CASTQRGGGETQYF	TGTGCCAGCACCCAGAGGGGGGGAGGTGAGACCCAGTACTTC
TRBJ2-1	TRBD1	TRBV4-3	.	CASSPGQERGEQFF	TGCGCCAGCAGCCCGGGACAGGAGAGGGGTGAGCAGTTCTTC
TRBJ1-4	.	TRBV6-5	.	CASRRGDGNEKLFF	TGTGCCAGCAGAAGGGGGGACGGAAATGAAAAACTGTTTTTT
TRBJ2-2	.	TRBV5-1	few	CASRETTTGELFF	TGCGCCAGCAGGGAGACAACCACCGGGGAGCTGTTTTTT
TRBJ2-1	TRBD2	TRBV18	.	CASSYGLAGTHNEQFF	TGTGCCAGCTCATACGGACTAGCGGGGACTCACAATGAGCAGTTCTTC
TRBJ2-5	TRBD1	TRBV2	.	CASSTGATRAQYF	TGTGCCAGCTCAACAGGGGCTACACGGGCCCAGTACTTC
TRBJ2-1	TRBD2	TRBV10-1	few	CASSGTRADGLDEQFF	TGCGCCAGCAGTGGGACTAGGGCGGACGGTTTGGATGAGCAGTTCTTC
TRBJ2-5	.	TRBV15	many	CATSRDAGGETQYF	TGTGCCACCAGCAGAGACGCAGGGGGGGAGACCCAGTACTTC
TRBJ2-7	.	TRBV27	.	CASSLKVGEQYF	TGTGCCAGCAGTTTAAAGGTCGGCGAGCAGTACTTC
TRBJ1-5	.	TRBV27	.	CASSLLGDSNQPQHF	TGTGCCAGCAGTTTACTAGGGGATAGCAATCAGCCCCAGCATTTT
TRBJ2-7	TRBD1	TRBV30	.	CAWTGQGIIQYF	TGTGCCTGGACAGGACAGGGTATTATTCAGTACTTC
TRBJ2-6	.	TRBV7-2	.	CASSGFLPGSGANVLTF	TGTGCCAGCAGCGGCTTCTTACCAGGATCTGGGGCCAACGTCCTGACTTTC
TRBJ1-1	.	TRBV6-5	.	CASSAPWSTEAFF	TGTGCCAGCAGTGCACCTTGGAGCACTGAAGCTTTCTTT
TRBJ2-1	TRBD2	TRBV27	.	CASISRGSYNEQFF	TGTGCCAGCATATCGCGCGGGAGTTACAATGAGCAGTTCTTC
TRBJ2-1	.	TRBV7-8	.	CASSLWGRRQPRYNEQFF	TGTGCCAGCAGCTTATGGGGCCGGCGGCAGCCTAGGTACAATGAGCAGTTCTTC
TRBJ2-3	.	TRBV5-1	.	CASSLSGLSTDTQYF	TGCGCCAGCAGCTTGTCGGGACTCTCCACAGATACGCAGTATTTT
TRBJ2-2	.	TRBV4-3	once	CASSQDLGRGAGELFF	TGCGCCAGCAGCCAAGATCTGGGCAGGGGAGCCGGGGAGCTGTTTTTT
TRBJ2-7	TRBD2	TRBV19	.	CASTGRAGHEQYF	TGTGCCAGTACCGGGAGGGCCGGGCACGAGCAGTACTTC
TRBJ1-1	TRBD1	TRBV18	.	CASSPGQGLGMNTEAFF	TGTGCCAGCTCCCCCGGACAGGGTCTCGGAATGAACACTGAAGCTTTCTTT
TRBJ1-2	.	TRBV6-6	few	CASGVGSEVGYTF	TGTGCCAGCGGTGTGGGGTCTGAGGTTGGCTACACCTTC
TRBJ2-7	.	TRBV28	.	CASSLGGRSDEQYF	TGTGCCAGCAGTTTGGGGGGGCGTAGCGACGAGCAGTACTTC
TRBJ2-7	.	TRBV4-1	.	CASSQGTQLGPSLAYEQYF	TGCGCCAGCAGCCAGGGGACCCAGCTTGGACCTTCCCTAGCGTACGAGCAGTACTTC
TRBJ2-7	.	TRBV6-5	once	CASSYSGLLGSYEQYF	TGTGCCAGCAGTTACTCGGGACTGCTAGGATCCTACGAGCAGTACTTC
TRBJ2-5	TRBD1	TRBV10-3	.	CATSMGQQETQYF	TGTGCCACTTCAATGGGACAGCAAGAGACCCAGTACTTC
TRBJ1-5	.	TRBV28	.	CASSTGGGGNQPQHF	TGTGCCAGCAGTACGGGTGGGGGCGGCAATCAGCCCCAGCATTTT
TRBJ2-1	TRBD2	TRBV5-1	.	CASSLDPAGASEQFF	TGCGCCAGCAGCTTGGATCCAGCGGGAGCATCTGAGCAGTTCTTC
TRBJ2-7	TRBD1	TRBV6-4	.	CASDGQGAYEQYF	TGTGCCAGCGACGGACAGGGGGCCTACGAGCAGTACTTC
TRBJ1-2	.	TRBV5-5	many	CASSPLRSGYTF	TGTGCCAGCAGCCCACTTAGATCTGGCTACACCTTC
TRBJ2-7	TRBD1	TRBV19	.	CASSMTGVSSYEQYF	TGTGCCAGTAGTATGACAGGGGTTAGCTCCTACGAGCAGTACTTC
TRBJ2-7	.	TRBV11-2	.	CASSFVGTYEQYF	TGTGCCAGCAGCTTCGTGGGAACCTACGAGCAGTACTTC
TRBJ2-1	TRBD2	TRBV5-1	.	CASSLAGLAGNNEQFF	TGCGCCAGCAGCTTGGCGGGACTAGCGGGAAACAATGAGCAGTTCTTC
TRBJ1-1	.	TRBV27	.	CASSLAANTEAFF	TGTGCCAGCAGTTTAGCAGCGAACACTGAAGCTTTCTTT
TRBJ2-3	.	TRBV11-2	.	CASSLGASGSMADTQYF	TGTGCCAGCAGCTTAGGGGCTAGTGGGAGTATGGCAGATACGCAGTATTTT
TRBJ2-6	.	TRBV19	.	CASSFPGANVLTF	TGTGCCAGTAGTTTCCCTGGGGCCAACGTCCTGACTTTC
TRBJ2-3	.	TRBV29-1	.	CSVVDSTDTQYF	TGCAGCGTTGTTGACAGCACAGATACGCAGTATTTT
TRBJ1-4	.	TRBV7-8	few	CASSPRGGGTATNEKLFF	TGTGCCAGCAGCCCACGGGGGGGAGGGACGGCAACTAATGAAAAACTGTTTTTT
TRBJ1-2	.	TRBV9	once	CASSGTGYTF	TGTGCCAGCAGCGGAACCGGCTACACCTTC
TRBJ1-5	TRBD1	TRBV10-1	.	CASSESVRGRVGNQPQHF	TGCGCCAGCAGTGAGTCGGTCAGGGGGCGGGTAGGCAATCAGCCCCAGCATTTT
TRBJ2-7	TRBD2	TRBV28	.	CASSLALGLAGLGYEQYF	TGTGCCAGCAGTTTAGCACTGGGACTAGCGGGGCTTGGGTACGAGCAGTACTTC
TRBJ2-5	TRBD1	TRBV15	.	CATSRAGTVKETQYF	TGTGCCACCAGCAGAGCCGGGACAGTCAAAGAGACCCAGTACTTC
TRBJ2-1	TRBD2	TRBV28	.	CASSMTLGSGRSNEQFF	TGTGCCAGCAGTATGACGTTAGGAAGCGGGAGGTCTAATGAGCAGTTCTTC
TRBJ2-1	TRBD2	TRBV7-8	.	CASRPTSGPSPSSYNEQFF	TGTGCCAGCAGACCTACTAGCGGCCCTTCCCCCAGCTCCTACAATGAGCAGTTCTTC
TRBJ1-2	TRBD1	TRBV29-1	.	CSVEVQGGVDGYTF	TGCAGCGTTGAAGTACAGGGGGGTGTCGATGGCTACACCTTC
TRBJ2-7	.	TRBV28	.	CASSLLSGYEQYF	TGTGCCAGCTCCCTTTTATCCGGCTACGAGCAGTACTTC